This T cell receptor (beta chain) was documented in a study of cytomegalovirus exposure and HLA in healthy donors. Study observations and caveats: Later, an analysis showed that TCR beta chains associated with HLA were more clonally expanded than others that were equally common. A few V segments could not be told apart, such as TRBV6-2 and TRBV6-3, and were left out.

As for this clone: Its target is unknown.

The V end lost 3 bases, the J end lost 6 bases, and 13 bases lay between the germline ends. This CDR3 region has 14 residues. Germline V CDR1 and CDR2: ENHRY, SYGVKD. Amplification used 60 Vbeta primers and 13 Jbeta primers. Using immunoSEQ multiplex PCR, the repertoire was profiled, and TCRdb retains in-frame clones only, with some absent. The sample lists approximately 100,000 clones, around three quarters occurring once. Sequencing used PBMCs. V is TRBV10-3 and J is TRBJ2-3, with D possibly matching TRBD2 (6 bases). This clonotype originated in a boy under 18 in good health and CMV-seronegative. This CDR3 is CAISDPWGVDTQYF. CDR3 DNA: TGTGCCATCAGTGATCCCTGGGGGGTCGATACGCAGTATTTT.